The clone carrying this T cell receptor beta chain turned up a few times. These data originate in a study of blood T cell repertoires in COVID-19. The overall study: Italy, Spain and the United States were the sources of the convalescent and acute COVID-19 samples.

In the original analysis: Amplifying reference gene primers gave estimates of nucleated cell counts. The assay was immunoSEQ multiplex PCR, and TCRdb's table has in-frame clones only and misses some. D and trimming come from the DNA, and the V and J calls and clone size come from that table. The sample records about 180,000 clones, 80% to 85% being singletons. This CDR3 contains 16 residues. V lost 6 bases and J 4 bases, leaving 19 bases between the germline ends. Germline values: CDR1 SGHTS, CDR2 YDEGEE. The chain employs TRBV5-8 and TRBJ2-2, with a weak D call TRBD2 (6 bases). The source material was peripheral blood. The receptor was isolated from a woman in her seventies with COVID-19, enrolled during active disease. The CDR3 protein is CASTVVQGGGTGELFF. The CDR3 DNA sequence: TGTGCCAGCACCGTGGTGCAGGGAGGCGGCACCGGGGAGCTGTTTTTT.